This T cell receptor beta chain was sequenced during a study of vaccination and CD4 T cells after COVID-19. Trimming took off 5 bases at V and 1 base at J, with 22 bases between the two ends. The germline CDR1 and CDR2 sequences are SGHNT and YENEEA. The CDR3 runs to 18 residues. Indicated treatment: roughly 10-day PBMC culture with coronavirus spike peptide pools or control peptides (ViraFEST assay). With the Oncomine TCR Beta short-read assay, DNA from cultured CD4+ T cells was sequenced. Using the QIAamp micro DNA kit, genomic DNA was extracted from the CD4+ T cells that had been cultured. TCRdb itself ran the PCR reads through MiXCR, one entry per CDR3 protein. The profile covers roughly 16,000 distinct CDR3 sequences, with 30% to 40% appearing a single time and 15% to 19% taken by the ten largest. In regard to this clonotype: Its antigen is unknown.

V and J are TRBV11-3 and TRBJ2-3; D is possibly TRBD2 (6 bases). The sequenced sample consisted of cultured CD4+ T cells from blood. The origin of this receptor is a human donor with COVID-19. CDR3 amino acids: CASSQNKLTRDRTDTQYF. The DNA of the CDR3 is TGTGCCAGCAGCCAAAACAAGCTGACTAGGGATCGCACAGATACGCAGTATTTT.